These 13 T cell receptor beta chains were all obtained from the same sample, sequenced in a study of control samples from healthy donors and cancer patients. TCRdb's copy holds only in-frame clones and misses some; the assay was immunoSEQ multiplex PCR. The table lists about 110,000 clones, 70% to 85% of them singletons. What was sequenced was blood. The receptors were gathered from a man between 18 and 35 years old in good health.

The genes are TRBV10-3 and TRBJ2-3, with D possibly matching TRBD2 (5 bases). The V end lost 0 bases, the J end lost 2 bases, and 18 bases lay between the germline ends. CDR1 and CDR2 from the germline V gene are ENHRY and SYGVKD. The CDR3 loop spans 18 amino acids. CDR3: CAISESSGTSDATDTQYF. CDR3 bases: TGTGCCATCAGTGAGTCCAGTGGTACTAGTGATGCCACAGATACGCAGTATTTT.

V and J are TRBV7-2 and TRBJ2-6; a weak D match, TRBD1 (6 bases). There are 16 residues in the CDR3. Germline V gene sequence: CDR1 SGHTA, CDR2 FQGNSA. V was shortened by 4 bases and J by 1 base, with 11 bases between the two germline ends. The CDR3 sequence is CASSSITGSGANVLTF. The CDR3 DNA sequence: TGTGCCAGCAGCTCCATCACAGGGTCTGGGGCCAACGTCCTGACTTTC.

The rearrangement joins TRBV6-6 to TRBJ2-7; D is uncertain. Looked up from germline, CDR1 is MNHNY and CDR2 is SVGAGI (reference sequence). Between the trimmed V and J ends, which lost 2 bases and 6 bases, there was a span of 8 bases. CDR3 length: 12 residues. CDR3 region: CASSYGPAEQYF. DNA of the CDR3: TGTGCCAGCAGTTACGGGCCCGCCGAGCAGTACTTC.

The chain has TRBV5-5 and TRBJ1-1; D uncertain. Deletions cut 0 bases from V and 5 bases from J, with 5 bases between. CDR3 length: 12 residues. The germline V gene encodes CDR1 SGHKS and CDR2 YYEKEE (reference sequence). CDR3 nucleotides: TGTGCCAGCAGCTTGGCGCGGACTGAAGCTTTCTTT. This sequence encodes CASSLARTEAFF.

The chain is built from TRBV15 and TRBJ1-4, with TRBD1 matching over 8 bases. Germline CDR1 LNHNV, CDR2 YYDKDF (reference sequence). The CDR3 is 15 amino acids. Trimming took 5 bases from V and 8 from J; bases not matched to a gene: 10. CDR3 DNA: TGTGCCACCAGCGGTAGGACAGGGAAAGGGGAAAAACTGTTTTTT. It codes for CATSGRTGKGEKLFF.

The CDR3 loop reads CASSVEGLGYTF. CDR3 coding DNA: TGCGCCAGCAGCGTAGAAGGACTTGGCTACACCTTC. The chain recombines TRBV5-1 with TRBJ1-2; no clear D gene. The germline V and J ends were trimmed by 4 bases and 7 bases, with 11 bases remaining between them. Germline assignment: CDR1 SGHRS and CDR2 YFSETQ. This CDR3 region has 12 residues. Full variable domain (missing parts from reference TRBV5-1 and TRBJ1-2): KAGVTQTPRYLIKTRGQQVTLSCSPISGHRSVSWYQQTPGQGLQFLFEYFSETQRNKGNFPGRFSGRQFSNSRSEMNVSTLELGDSALYLCASSVEGLGYTFGSGTRLTVV.

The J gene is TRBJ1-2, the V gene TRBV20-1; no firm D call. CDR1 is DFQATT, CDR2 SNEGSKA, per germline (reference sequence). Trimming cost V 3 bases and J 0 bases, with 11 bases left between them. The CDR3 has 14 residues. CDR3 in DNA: TGCAGTGCTAGTCTCCCACCTCCTAACTATGGCTACACCTTC. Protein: CSASLPPPNYGYTF.

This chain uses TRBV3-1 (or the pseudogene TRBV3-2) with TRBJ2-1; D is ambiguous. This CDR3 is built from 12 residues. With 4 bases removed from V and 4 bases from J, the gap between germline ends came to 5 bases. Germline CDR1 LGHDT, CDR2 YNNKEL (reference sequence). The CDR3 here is CASSRMYNEQFF. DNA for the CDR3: TGTGCCAGCAGCCGGATGTACAATGAGCAGTTCTTC.

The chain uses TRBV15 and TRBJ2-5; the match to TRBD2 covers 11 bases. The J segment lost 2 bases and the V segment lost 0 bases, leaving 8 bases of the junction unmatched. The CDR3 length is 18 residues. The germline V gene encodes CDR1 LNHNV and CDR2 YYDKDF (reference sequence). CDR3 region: CATSRDGAGLAVQETQYF. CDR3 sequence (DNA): TGTGCCACCAGCAGAGATGGGGCGGGACTAGCGGTTCAAGAGACCCAGTACTTC.

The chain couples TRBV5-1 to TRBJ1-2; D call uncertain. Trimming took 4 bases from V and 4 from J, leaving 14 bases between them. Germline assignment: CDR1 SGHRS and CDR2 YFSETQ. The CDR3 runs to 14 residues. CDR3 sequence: CASSPNSGFYGYTF. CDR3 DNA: TGCGCCAGCAGCCCGAATTCAGGATTCTATGGCTACACCTTC.

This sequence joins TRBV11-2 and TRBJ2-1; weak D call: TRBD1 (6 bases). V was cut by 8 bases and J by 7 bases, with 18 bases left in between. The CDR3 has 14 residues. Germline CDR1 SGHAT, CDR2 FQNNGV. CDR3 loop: CASLLSLQGNEQFF. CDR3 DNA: TGTGCCAGCCTCTTATCCCTCCAGGGGAATGAGCAGTTCTTC.

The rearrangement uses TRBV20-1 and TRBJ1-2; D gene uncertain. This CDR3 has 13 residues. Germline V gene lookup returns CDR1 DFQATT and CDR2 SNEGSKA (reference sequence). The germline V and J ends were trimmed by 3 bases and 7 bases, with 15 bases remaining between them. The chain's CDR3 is CSASYDRGSGYTF. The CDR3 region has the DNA TGCAGTGCTAGTTATGATCGGGGATCTGGCTACACCTTC.

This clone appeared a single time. The CDR3 protein is CASSHDSTGHLIQPQHF. CDR3 nucleotide sequence: TGTGCCAGCAGCCACGATTCCACGGGACACCTAATTCAGCCCCAGCATTTT. The chain recombines TRBV3-1 (or the pseudogene TRBV3-2) with TRBJ1-5, with D possibly being TRBD1 (6 bases). The CDR3 sequence is 17 residues long. Germline lookup yields CDR1 LGHDT and CDR2 YNNKEL (reference sequence). Between the trimmed V and J ends, which lost 3 bases and 6 bases, there was a span of 21 bases.